One and the same sample provided the 17 T cell receptor beta chains below, sequenced in a study of shared clonotypes between healthy human individuals (TCRdb year 2020). Library prep was done by the immunoSEQ multiplex PCR assay. The table was pulled from immuneACCESS by TCRdb, which kept in-frame rearrangements only. Such tables lose some clones; where checked, under half of the loss comes from unresolved V genes, and the rest has no known cause. Across this sample there are 2.5 million or so clones, with around nine tenths seen only once. Jointly, the top ten make up around 0.15% of the sample. Input material: naive CD4+ T cells sorted from blood. The label giving this sample's cell subset or site can be read as: CD45RA+ positively selected. The receptors were gathered from a young man in good health.

The chain's CDR3 is CASSPSSGNYGYTF. The CDR3 coding sequence is TGTGCCAGCAGCCCCAGTAGTGGGAACTATGGCTACACCTTC. The rearrangement uses TRBV5-4 and TRBJ1-2; D unclear. CDR1 and CDR2 from the germline V gene are SGHNT and YYREEE (reference sequence). The V end was cut by 4 bases, the J end by 2 bases, with 12 bases between. The CDR3 length is 14 residues.

This rearrangement joins TRBV30 to TRBJ2-3; 10 bases are shared with TRBD2. The trim removed 7 bases at V and 2 bases at J, leaving 6 bases unmatched. The CDR3 runs 14 residues. Germline-derived CDR1 and CDR2 are GTSNPN and SVGIG (reference sequence). Here the CDR3 reads CASQLAGSTDTQYF. The CDR3 DNA reads as TGTGCCTCCCAACTAGCGGGATCCACAGATACGCAGTATTTT.

The chain recombines TRBV2 with TRBJ2-1; maybe TRBD1 (6 bases). The germline gives CDR1 SNHLY, CDR2 FYNNEI. The CDR3 loop spans 15 amino acids. Trimming took 5 bases from V and 6 from J, leaving 17 bases between them. CDR3 nucleotide sequence: TGTGCCAGCAGTCAGGGACAATCCTTGGGCAATGAGCAGTTCTTC. It encodes CASSQGQSLGNEQFF.

V gene TRBV4-1 combines with J gene TRBJ1-2; D unresolved. V gave up 1 base and J gave up 0 bases, with 12 bases separating them. Germline loops: CDR1 MGHRA, CDR2 YSYEKL. The CDR3 sequence is 16 residues long. The DNA of the CDR3 is TGCGCCAGCAGCCAAGGGCTAGCCTTTTCTAACTATGGCTACACCTTC. Residues: CASSQGLAFSNYGYTF.

This clone has a handful of counts. The chain uses TRBV30 and TRBJ1-1; D remains ambiguous. The length of the CDR3 is 12 residues. V gave up 0 bases and J gave up 5 bases, with 7 bases separating them. Germline CDR1 reads GTSNPN; CDR2 reads SVGIG (reference sequence). The CDR3 region is CAWSVSVTEAFF. Written as DNA, the CDR3 is TGTGCCTGGAGTGTATCTGTGACTGAAGCTTTCTTT.

V gene TRBV7-6 combines with J gene TRBJ2-3; 13 bases are shared with TRBD2. Germline CDR1 and CDR2: SGHVS and FNYEAQ. The trim removed 6 bases at V and 0 bases at J, leaving 15 bases unmatched. This CDR3 is 20 amino acids long. CDR3 DNA sequence: TGTGCCAGCAGTCCTGGACTAGCGGGAGCCCCTCTTCCTAGCACAGATACGCAGTATTTT. This gives the protein CASSPGLAGAPLPSTDTQYF. Full variable domain (remainder filled in from reference TRBV7-6 and TRBJ2-3): GAGVSQSPRYKVTKRGQDVALRCDPISGHVSLYWYRQALGQGPEFLTYFNYEAQQDKSGLPNDRFSAERPEGSISTLTIQRTEQRDSAMYRCASSPGLAGAPLPSTDTQYFGPGTRLTVL.

The chain uses TRBV27 and TRBJ1-6; the match to TRBD1 covers 7 bases. The CDR3 has 14 residues. Germline V gene lookup returns CDR1 MNHEY and CDR2 SMNVEV (reference sequence). V lost 3 bases and J lost 10; bases outside the gene matches: 6. The chain's CDR3 is CASSFRQGRSPLHF. For the CDR3, the DNA is TGTGCCAGCAGTTTCCGACAGGGAAGATCACCCCTCCACTTT.

The chain uses TRBV5-4 and TRBJ2-2, with D possibly called TRBD1 or TRBD2 (5 bases each). V was pared by 7 bases and J by 0 bases, with 7 bases between. The length of the CDR3 is 13 residues. Germline CDR1 SGHNT, CDR2 YYREEE (reference sequence). In DNA form, the CDR3 reads TGTGCCAGCGGGGGTGCGAACACCGGGGAGCTGTTTTTT. As protein: CASGGANTGELFF.

The chain carries TRBV4-3 and TRBJ2-3; a weak D match, TRBD2 (6 bases). CDR1 and CDR2 from the germline V gene are LGHNA and YSLEER. The CDR3 has 16 amino acids. V dropped 3 bases and J dropped 2 bases, with 15 bases sitting between them. The CDR3 sequence: CASSHGTPEATDTQYF. The CDR3 DNA sequence: TGCGCCAGCAGCCACGGGACTCCCGAGGCCACAGATACGCAGTATTTT.

This chain uses TRBV27 with TRBJ2-7; a possible D gene is TRBD2 (6 bases). V was trimmed by 4 bases and J by 3 bases, leaving 16 bases between them. The CDR3 has 15 amino acids. Germline assignment: CDR1 MNHEY and CDR2 SMNVEV (reference sequence). CDR3 nucleotides: TGTGCCAGCAGTTCCTGGGACTCTGGCGGCTACGAGCAGTACTTC. The encoded protein is CASSSWDSGGYEQYF.

V gene TRBV7-6 combines with J gene TRBJ2-7; D is possibly TRBD1 or TRBD2 (5 bases each). There are 14 residues in the CDR3. The V end lost 5 bases, the J end lost 3 bases, and 14 bases lay between the germline ends. Per the germline V gene, CDR1 is SGHVS and CDR2 is FNYEAQ. CDR3 in amino acids: CASSPSGDLYEQYF. CDR3 coding DNA: TGTGCCAGCAGCCCATCCGGGGACCTCTACGAGCAGTACTTC.

As to this clone: Different DNA sequences within this sample yield the same CDR3. The chain recombines TRBV5-1 with TRBJ2-5; TRBD1 aligns across 9 bases. The germline V gene encodes CDR1 SGHRS and CDR2 YFSETQ. Unmatched junction bases numbered 5, after V lost 4 bases and J lost 4 bases. The CDR3 loop spans 14 amino acids. CDR3 residues: CASSPGQGGETQYF. DNA of the CDR3: TGCGCCAGCAGCCCGGGACAGGGAGGAGAGACCCAGTACTTC.

The rearrangement joins TRBV5-1 to TRBJ2-5; 7 bases fit TRBD2. Looked up from germline, CDR1 is SGHRS and CDR2 is YFSETQ. V trimming: 0 bases; J trimming: 3 bases; junction bases outside the gene matches: 5. The CDR3 has 15 amino acids. CDR3 DNA: TGCGCCAGCAGCTTGGCCGGGGGGACCGAAGAGACCCAGTACTTC. As protein: CASSLAGGTEETQYF.

V gene TRBV18 combines with J gene TRBJ1-2; 9 positions agree with TRBD1. Germline V gene sequence: CDR1 KGHSH, CDR2 LQKENI. This CDR3 comprises 16 residues. V lost 3 bases, J lost 4 bases, and 9 bases stayed unmatched. The CDR3 region is CASSPPNPTGGYGYTF. The CDR3, as DNA: TGTGCCAGCTCACCTCCTAATCCGACAGGGGGCTATGGCTACACCTTC.

The V gene is TRBV18, the J gene TRBJ1-1; D remains unclear. CDR3 length: 14 residues. V was trimmed by 0 bases and J by 3 bases, leaving 8 bases between them. Per germline, CDR1 KGHSH and CDR2 LQKENI. Here the CDR3 DNA reads TGTGCCAGCTCACCACCGGGGTGGGACACTGAAGCTTTCTTT. Translating gives CASSPPGWDTEAFF.

This clone was seen just once. The chain carries TRBV5-1 and TRBJ2-2; 7 nucleotides match TRBD1. CDR1 is SGHRS, CDR2 YFSETQ, per germline. After removal of 4 bases from V and 5 bases from J, the junction contained 11 bases not matched to a gene. This CDR3 is built from 16 residues. The CDR3 nucleotides are TGCGCCAGCAGCCTACCGGGACAGATACCGACCGGGGAGCTGTTTTTT. This gives the protein CASSLPGQIPTGELFF.

This chain joins TRBV7-9 and TRBJ2-7; 11 positions agree with TRBD2. CDR1 and CDR2 from the germline V gene are SEHNR and FQNEAQ (reference sequence). V gave up 2 bases and J gave up 4 bases; unmatched junction bases: 16. The CDR3 runs to 19 residues. CDR3 coding DNA: TGTGCCAGCAGCTTATACCAGTCCCCGGGACTAGCGGAGACTTACGAGCAGTACTTC. Its protein is CASSLYQSPGLAETYEQYF.